What follows are 32 T cell receptor beta chains derived from one specimen sequenced in a study of blood T cell repertoires in COVID-19. The data were produced by immunoSEQ multiplex PCR, yet TCRdb's version contains in-frame clones alone and is incomplete. The sample lists about 36,000 clones, about 85% occurring once. The sequenced sample was peripheral blood. Every receptor here comes from a human donor in a cohort sampled during active COVID-19.

The rearrangement links TRBV7-2 to TRBJ1-1; 8 bases align to TRBD1. The CDR3 is made up of 14 amino acids. The junction had 7 bases not matched to a gene; V was cut back by 5 bases and J by 5 bases. The germline CDR1 and CDR2 sequences are SGHTA and FQGNSA. The CDR3 loop is CASSPDRGRTEAFF. The CDR3 region has the DNA TGTGCCAGCAGCCCCGACAGGGGCCGAACTGAAGCTTTCTTT. The full variable domain, in which reference TRBV7-2 and TRBJ1-1 provide the parts outside the CDR3, is GAGVSQSPSNKVTEKGKDVELRCDPISGHTALYWYRQSLGQGLEFLIYFQGNSAPDKSGLPSDRFSAERTGGSVSTLTIQRTQQEDSAVYLCASSPDRGRTEAFFGQGTRLTVV.

This clone was seen only once. The V and J genes are TRBV24-1 and TRBJ1-1; possibly TRBD1 for D (5 bases). The V gene lost 7 bases and the J gene lost 5 bases, with 16 bases spanning the gap. From germline, CDR1 is KGHDR and CDR2 SFDVKD. This CDR3 has 14 residues. The CDR3 protein is CATSPGGSETEAFF. In DNA form, the CDR3 reads TGTGCCACCAGCCCGGGGGGGTCAGAAACTGAAGCTTTCTTT.

CDR3 amino acids: CASSLGGNTEAFF. CDR3 DNA: TGCGCCAGCAGCTTAGGGGGAAACACTGAAGCTTTCTTT. V usage is TRBV5-1 and J usage is TRBJ1-1; D is possibly TRBD1 (6 bases). Trimming left V 2 bases short and J 2 bases short, with 7 bases between. The germline V gene encodes CDR1 SGHRS and CDR2 YFSETQ. CDR3 size: 13 residues.

This chain joins TRBV10-3 and TRBJ2-3, with TRBD2 matching over 7 bases. Germline V gene sequence: CDR1 ENHRY, CDR2 SYGVKD. V shed 9 bases and J 4 bases; nucleotides not matched to a gene: 10. This CDR3 region has 14 residues. The CDR3 sequence: CAMRDYSSADTQYF. The DNA for the CDR3 is TGTGCCATGAGGGACTACTCTTCAGCAGATACGCAGTATTTT.

The gene calls are TRBV4-1 and TRBJ2-7; 9 positions match TRBD1. Per germline, CDR1 MGHRA and CDR2 YSYEKL. The ends lost 10 bases at V and 3 bases at J; junction bases unmatched: 7. This CDR3 region has 13 residues. The CDR3 protein is CATSRDRDYEQYF. CDR3 nucleotide sequence: TGCGCCACCTCCCGGGACAGGGACTACGAGCAGTACTTC.

The V call is TRBV6-6, the J call TRBJ1-2, with 8 bases aligning to TRBD1. In germline, CDR1 is MNHNY, CDR2 SVGAGI (reference sequence). The CDR3 runs 15 residues. V gave up 5 bases and J gave up 7 bases; unmatched junction bases: 12. CDR3 bases: TGTGCCAGCAGTCCTACAGGACAGGGTGTATTTGGCTACACCTTC. It encodes CASSPTGQGVFGYTF.

The chain has TRBV7-8 and TRBJ2-1; TRBD1 matches 9 bases. The CDR3 has 16 amino acids. V gave up 3 bases and J gave up 4 bases; unmatched junction bases: 7. Per germline, CDR1 SGHVS and CDR2 FQNEAQ. CDR3: CASSLDGQGNYNEQFF. The CDR3 nucleotides read TGTGCCAGCAGCTTGGACGGACAGGGGAATTACAATGAGCAGTTCTTC.

This clone appeared once. The CDR3 here is CAISAGLGADTQYF. In nucleotides, the CDR3 is TGTGCCATCAGTGCCGGGCTCGGGGCAGATACGCAGTATTTT. The chain joins TRBV10-3 to TRBJ2-3, with D tentatively TRBD2 (5 bases). The CDR3 is 14 residues long. Germline V lookup: CDR1 ENHRY, CDR2 SYGVKD. The germline V and J ends were trimmed by 4 bases and 4 bases, with 12 bases remaining between them.

The J gene is TRBJ2-1, the V gene TRBV7-3, with 11 bases lining up with TRBD2. CDR1 SGHTA and CDR2 FQGTGA come from the germline V gene. The CDR3 runs 16 residues. J lost 6 bases, V lost 2 bases, and 6 bases had no gene match. The CDR3 nucleotides read TGTGCCAGCAGCTTAGTTAGCGGGGGGGTCCGCAATGAGCAGTTCTTC. This encodes CASSLVSGGVRNEQFF.

This chain joins TRBV6-6 and TRBJ1-3, with a tentative D call TRBD1 (5 bases). V lost 0 bases to trimming and J lost 0 bases, with 9 bases between them. This CDR3 region has 16 residues. Germline V lookup: CDR1 MNHNY, CDR2 SVGAGI (reference sequence). This chain's CDR3 is CASSYSGPYSGNTIYF. The CDR3 bases are TGTGCCAGCAGTTACTCGGGGCCCTACTCTGGAAACACCATATATTTT.

The CDR3 is CASSPGTSVTGELFF. The CDR3 DNA is TGTGCCAGCAGCCCCGGGACTAGCGTCACCGGGGAGCTGTTTTTT. This sequence joins TRBV5-8 and TRBJ2-2, with 10 bases fitting TRBD2. CDR1 SGHTS and CDR2 YDEGEE come from the germline V gene. The J segment lost 4 bases and the V segment lost 4 bases, leaving 4 bases of the junction unmatched. The CDR3 consists of 15 residues.

The chain carries TRBV7-8 and TRBJ2-1, with D perhaps TRBD2 (6 bases). The CDR3 is made up of 16 amino acids. Germline lookup yields CDR1 SGHVS and CDR2 FQNEAQ. Trimming took off 5 bases at V and 5 bases at J, with 19 bases between the two ends. Written as DNA, the CDR3 is TGTGCCAGCAGCGCGCGGGGAGCACGGGACGACAATGAGCAGTTCTTC. Amino acid sequence: CASSARGARDDNEQFF.

The J gene is TRBJ2-3, the V gene TRBV19, with 12 bases lining up with TRBD2. The CDR3 is made up of 15 amino acids. The V segment lost 4 bases and the J segment 5 bases; nucleotides outside the gene matches: 4. Germline V CDR1 and CDR2: LNHDA, SQIVND (reference sequence). The CDR3 DNA reads as TGTGCCAGTAGTAAAAGACTAGCGGGAGTAGATACGCAGTATTTT. Translated: CASSKRLAGVDTQYF.

The chain employs TRBV9 and TRBJ1-2, with TRBD1 matching over 10 bases. V was clipped by 4 bases and J by 2 bases; unmatched bases: 8. This CDR3 contains 16 residues. Germline V gene sequence: CDR1 SGDLS, CDR2 YYNGEE. For the CDR3, the DNA is TGTGCCAGCAGCAACAAGATGGGACAGGGGAACTATGGCTACACCTTC. As protein: CASSNKMGQGNYGYTF.

The rearrangement links TRBV18 to TRBJ2-4, with 10 bases fitting TRBD1. Looked up from germline, CDR1 is KGHSH and CDR2 is LQKENI. V gave up 1 base and J gave up 10 bases; unmatched junction bases: 10. The length of the CDR3 is 16 residues. The DNA of the CDR3 is TGTGCCAGCTCACCACGTTCGCGACAGGGGGCAGGAATTCAGTACTTC. Translation gives CASSPRSRQGAGIQYF.

The V gene is TRBV6-5, the J gene TRBJ2-2; no clear D. CDR3 size: 13 residues. The germline gives CDR1 MNHEY, CDR2 SVGAGI. The ends were cut back, 8 bases at V and 8 bases at J, with 15 bases in the middle. The CDR3 loop reads CASRPQVVGELFF. CDR3 sequence (DNA): TGTGCCAGCCGCCCCCAGGTGGTGGGGGAGCTGTTTTTT.

J is TRBJ2-3 and V is TRBV2; 7 bases match TRBD1. CDR3 length: 16 amino acids. The V gene end was trimmed by 4 bases and the J gene end by 1 base; junction bases not matched to a gene: 8. Germline V gene lookup returns CDR1 SNHLY and CDR2 FYNNEI. The CDR3 DNA reads as TGTGCCAGCAGTGGAAGTTTAACAGGGGGCACAGATACGCAGTATTTT. Residues: CASSGSLTGGTDTQYF.

This rearrangement joins TRBV9 to TRBJ1-6; no clear D gene. The CDR3 spans 14 residues. Germline-derived CDR1 and CDR2 are SGDLS and YYNGEE. Trimming removed 4 bases at V and 8 bases at J, with 13 bases between. CDR3 amino acids: CASSPLRLDSPLHF. CDR3 sequence (DNA): TGTGCCAGCAGCCCCCTCAGGCTGGATTCACCCCTCCACTTT.

V is TRBV5-1 and J is TRBJ1-6; unclear D gene. V was clipped by 0 bases and J by 7 bases, with 8 bases between them. The CDR3 length is 14 residues. Germline-derived CDR1 and CDR2 are SGHRS and YFSETQ. CDR3 loop: CASSLGEPNSPLHF. The CDR3 DNA follows: TGCGCCAGCAGCTTGGGAGAGCCCAATTCACCCCTCCACTTT.

V usage is TRBV28 and J usage is TRBJ2-5; 7 bases are shared with TRBD2. CDR3 size: 13 residues. Germline V CDR1 and CDR2: MDHEN, SYDVKM. The ends lost 3 bases at V and 7 bases at J; junction bases unmatched: 5. The CDR3 coding sequence is TGTGCCAGCAGTTTGGTTGCGGGGGTGACCCAGTACTTC. Amino acids: CASSLVAGVTQYF.

The rearrangement uses TRBV11-3 and TRBJ1-1; 8 bases match TRBD1. Germline assignment: CDR1 SGHNT and CDR2 YENEEA. J lost 4 bases, V lost 5 bases, and 12 bases had no gene match. The length of the CDR3 is 16 residues. Here the CDR3 reads CASSLKDRVGGTEAFF. The CDR3 coding sequence is TGTGCCAGCAGCCTAAAGGACAGGGTGGGAGGCACTGAAGCTTTCTTT.

This clone was seen a handful of times. The chain employs TRBV27 and TRBJ1-2; TRBD1 matches at 7 bases. J lost 6 bases, V lost 3 bases, and 10 bases had no gene match. The CDR3 covers 15 residues. Germline CDR1 reads MNHEY; CDR2 reads SMNVEV (reference sequence). The DNA of the CDR3 is TGTGCCAGCAGTTTGGGCGCCAGGGGGAGCGATGGCTACACCTTC. Translation: CASSLGARGSDGYTF.

This clone is a singleton in its sample. The same CDR3 arises from other DNA sequences in this sample as well. The chain is built from TRBV5-1 and TRBJ2-5, with D tentatively TRBD2 (7 bases). The V end lost 2 bases, the J end lost 4 bases, and 12 bases lay between the germline ends. This CDR3 is built from 14 residues. Germline V gene lookup returns CDR1 SGHRS and CDR2 YFSETQ. The CDR3 DNA is TGCGCCAGCAGCTTTGGGGGGGCCGGAGAGACCCAGTACTTC. This codes for CASSFGGAGETQYF.

This rearrangement joins TRBV7-8 to TRBJ2-1; D is ambiguous. The germline gives CDR1 SGHVS, CDR2 FQNEAQ. The CDR3 contains 14 residues. V was pared by 0 bases and J by 7 bases, with 10 bases between. The CDR3 spells CASSLARQTNEQFF. The CDR3 nucleotides read TGTGCCAGCAGCTTAGCGAGGCAAACGAATGAGCAGTTCTTC. Full variable domain (remainder filled in from reference TRBV7-8 and TRBJ2-1): GAGVSQSPRYKVAKRGQDVALRCDPISGHVSLFWYQQALGQGPEFLTYFQNEAQLDKSGLPSDRFFAERPEGSVSTLKIQRTQQEDSAVYLCASSLARQTNEQFFGPGTRLTVL.

A note on this clone: A read error may account for a junction end that differs from germline. The genes are TRBV11-3 and TRBJ2-5, with D tentatively TRBD1 (6 bases). Germline values: CDR1 SGHNT, CDR2 YENEEA. This CDR3 contains 15 residues. The CDR3: CASSPPDRYQETQYF. Written as DNA, the CDR3 is TGTGCCAGCAGCCCCCCAGACAGGTACCAGGAGACCCAGTACTTC.

This clone was detected once. The genes are TRBV24-1 and TRBJ2-1; the match to TRBD1 covers 7 bases. The CDR3 loop spans 14 amino acids. V lost 5 bases, J lost 6 bases, and 6 bases stayed unmatched. The germline V gene encodes CDR1 KGHDR and CDR2 SFDVKD. The CDR3 spells CATSAGTVINEQFF. Here the CDR3 DNA reads TGTGCCACCAGTGCAGGGACAGTCATCAATGAGCAGTTCTTC.

The rearrangement links TRBV5-6 to TRBJ1-3, with unresolved D. The germline V gene encodes CDR1 SGHDT and CDR2 YYEEEE. This CDR3 comprises 12 residues. V lost 5 bases to trimming and J lost 3 bases, with 6 bases between them. For the CDR3, the DNA is TGTGCCAGCAGTTCCCTTGGAAACACCATATATTTT. This encodes CASSSLGNTIYF. The complete variable domain, with remaining parts taken from reference TRBV5-6 and TRBJ1-3, reads DAGVTQSPTHLIKTRGQQVTLRCSPKSGHDTVSWYQQALGQGPQFIFQYYEEEERQRGNFPDRFSGHQFPNYSSELNVNALLLGDSALYLCASSSLGNTIYFGEGSWLTVV.

V gene TRBV19 combines with J gene TRBJ1-1; tentatively, D is TRBD1 (5 bases). The germline gives CDR1 LNHDA, CDR2 SQIVND (reference sequence). Trimming shortened V by 5 bases and J by 1 base, and 8 bases separated the two germline ends. The CDR3 contains 13 residues. CDR3 in DNA: TGTGCCAGTAGTCGGGGGGGGAACACTGAAGCTTTCTTT. Its translation is CASSRGGNTEAFF.

This clone was seen only once. This chain links TRBV7-9 with TRBJ1-1; 7 nucleotides match TRBD1. The CDR3 covers 14 residues. The junction had 4 bases not matched to a gene; V was cut back by 5 bases and J by 1 base. The V gene's germline CDR1 is SEHNR and CDR2 FQNEAQ (reference sequence). This chain's CDR3 is CASSARTGNTEAFF. CDR3 DNA sequence: TGTGCCAGCAGCGCCAGGACAGGGAACACTGAAGCTTTCTTT.

This clone was seen a few times. V is TRBV2 and J is TRBJ1-4, with D possibly being TRBD1 (5 bases). This CDR3 comprises 15 residues. Germline V gives CDR1 SNHLY, CDR2 FYNNEI. The V end lost 6 bases, the J end lost 8 bases, and 19 bases lay between the germline ends. The CDR3 sequence is CASRTFGGREEKLFF. DNA for the CDR3: TGTGCCAGCAGAACTTTTGGGGGGAGGGAAGAAAAACTGTTTTTT. Full variable domain (rest looked up from reference TRBV2 and TRBJ1-4): EPEVTQTPSHQVTQMGQEVILRCVPISNHLYFYWYRQILGQKVEFLVSFYNNEISEKSEIFDDQFSVERPDGSNFTLKIRSTKLEDSAMYFCASRTFGGREEKLFFGSGTQLSVL.

The chain has TRBV7-2 and TRBJ1-1; D is possibly TRBD1 (5 bases). The CDR3 is 14 residues long. The germline V gene encodes CDR1 SGHTA and CDR2 FQGNSA. V gave up 2 bases and J gave up 7 bases, with 14 bases separating them. As DNA, the CDR3 is TGTGCCAGCAGCTTATCCAGCAGGGAGGATGAAGCTTTCTTT. It yields the protein CASSLSSREDEAFF. The full variable domain, with the rest looked up from reference TRBV7-2 and TRBJ1-1, is GAGVSQSPSNKVTEKGKDVELRCDPISGHTALYWYRQSLGQGLEFLIYFQGNSAPDKSGLPSDRFSAERTGGSVSTLTIQRTQQEDSAVYLCASSLSSREDEAFFGQGTRLTVV.

The chain links TRBV4-1 to TRBJ1-1, with TRBD1 identical over 10 bases. Germline-derived CDR1 and CDR2 are MGHRA and YSYEKL. After removal of 4 bases from V and 4 bases from J, the junction contained 12 bases not matched to a gene. This CDR3 contains 17 residues. The DNA of the CDR3 is TGCGCCAGCAGCCCATCGACAGGGGGCGGTGTATTCACTGAAGCTTTCTTT. Amino acids: CASSPSTGGGVFTEAFF.